The 28 T cell receptor beta chains in this list originate from one sample, sequenced in a study of beta chain features in type 1 diabetes. Study-level points and caveats: Patients with Type 1 diabetes showed moderately but significantly shorter TCRB CDR3s in all four CD4+ subsets.

Their antigens are not known. The isolated RNA, all of it, was reverse transcribed, so expressed TCRB transcripts were what got sequenced. Assay used: immunoSEQ multiplex PCR; TCRdb lists only in-frame clones, some missing. The sample yields about 640,000 clones, roughly 12% seen once. The sequencing sample was made of naive CD4+ T cells from blood. The receptors were gathered from a man aged 25 to 40 with type 1 diabetes.

The CDR3 reads CAWSIRDGQPQHF. CDR3 sequence (DNA): TGTGCCTGGAGTATCCGGGACGGCCAGCCCCAGCATTTT. The V and J genes are TRBV30 and TRBJ1-5; TRBD1 is a possible D gene (5 bases). Trimming removed 2 bases from V and 7 bases from J, with 12 bases in between. Germline lookup yields CDR1 GTSNPN and CDR2 SVGIG (reference sequence). CDR3 length equals 13 residues. The full variable domain, completed using reference TRBV30 and TRBJ1-5, is SQTIHQWPATLVQPVGSPLSLECTVEGTSNPNLYWYRQAAGRGLQLLFYSVGIGQISSEVPQNLSASRPQDRQFILSSKKLLLSDSGFYLCAWSIRDGQPQHFGDGTRLSIL.

The rearrangement joins TRBV10-3 to TRBJ2-7; D gene unclear. This CDR3 has 15 residues. Trimming pared 0 bases from V and 4 bases from J, leaving 13 bases between. Germline assignment: CDR1 ENHRY and CDR2 SYGVKD. CDR3 in DNA: TGTGCCATCAGTGAGTCGGGCAGTCGTCGGTACGAGCAGTACTTC. Translation: CAISESGSRRYEQYF.

The chain joins TRBV9 to TRBJ2-7; 7 bases fit TRBD1. The CDR3 is 13 residues long. The V segment lost 2 bases and the J segment 5 bases; nucleotides outside the gene matches: 4. Germline V gene lookup returns CDR1 SGDLS and CDR2 YYNGEE. The CDR3 is CASSVSDRNEQYF. The CDR3 DNA reads as TGTGCCAGCAGCGTCTCGGACAGGAACGAGCAGTACTTC.

This clone was counted a few times. Other nucleotide sequences in the sample specify the same CDR3. The V call is TRBV7-2, the J call TRBJ2-7; the D gene is possibly TRBD2 (6 bases). V was pared by 5 bases and J by 6 bases, with 11 bases between. The CDR3 is 12 residues long. CDR1 SGHTA and CDR2 FQGNSA come from the germline V gene. CDR3: CASSPKEGEQYF. The CDR3 DNA follows: TGTGCCAGCAGCCCTAAGGAGGGCGAGCAGTACTTC.

This clone came up a few times. The chain links TRBV30 to TRBJ1-2; 7 bases fit TRBD1. V trimming: 3 bases; J trimming: 8 bases; junction bases outside the gene matches: 9. Looked up from germline, CDR1 is GTSNPN and CDR2 is SVGIG (reference sequence). The CDR3 has 13 residues. The CDR3 DNA is TGTGCCTGGAGGGACCCGGGACAGAGGGGCTACACCTTC. Translation gives CAWRDPGQRGYTF.

The chain couples TRBV30 to TRBJ2-5; 7 nucleotides match TRBD2. J gave up 5 bases and V 1 base, and 1 base lay outside the gene matches. The CDR3 is 12 amino acids. The germline gives CDR1 GTSNPN, CDR2 SVGIG (reference sequence). The CDR3 bases are TGTGCCTGGAGTGGGGGAGGGGAGACCCAGTACTTC. Protein: CAWSGGGETQYF.

This clone was counted a few times. The J gene is TRBJ1-4, the V gene TRBV2, with a weak D call TRBD1 (6 bases). Germline V gives CDR1 SNHLY, CDR2 FYNNEI. V gave up 11 bases and J gave up 3 bases, with 13 bases separating them. CDR3 size: 13 residues. The DNA for the CDR3 is TGTGCCTGGGCGGGGGGCCCTAATGAAAAACTGTTTTTT. Protein: CAWAGGPNEKLFF.

V and J are TRBV2 and TRBJ2-7; D ambiguous. Germline V lookup: CDR1 SNHLY, CDR2 FYNNEI. V was trimmed by 6 bases and J by 6 bases, leaving 15 bases between them. The CDR3 has 13 amino acids. CDR3 sequence reads: CASSDDTRSEQYF. The CDR3 region has the DNA TGTGCCAGCAGCGACGACACCCGGTCCGAGCAGTACTTC.

The chain carries TRBV29-1 and TRBJ1-2, with no clear D. V lost 6 bases to trimming and J lost 3 bases, with 11 bases between them. Germline V gene sequence: CDR1 SQVTM, CDR2 ANQGSEA. The CDR3 length is 12 residues. The CDR3 loop reads CSVRDGYYGYTF. As DNA, the CDR3 is TGCAGCGTCAGAGACGGGTACTATGGCTACACCTTC.

The chain recombines TRBV4-2 with TRBJ1-2; TRBD1 matches 10 bases. Germline-derived CDR1 and CDR2 are LGHNA and YNFKEQ. Trimming removed 7 bases from V and 4 bases from J; junction bases left unmatched: 12. The CDR3 extends over 16 amino acids. The CDR3 loop is CASIPDGQGGSYGYTF. CDR3 bases: TGTGCCAGCATTCCGGATGGACAGGGGGGTAGCTATGGCTACACCTTC.

This clone has more than one count but fewer than ten. J is TRBJ1-1 and V is TRBV4-3; tentative D call: TRBD1 (6 bases). Trimming cost V 4 bases and J 1 base, with 13 bases left between them. Germline V lookup: CDR1 LGHNA, CDR2 YSLEER. CDR3 length equals 15 residues. The CDR3 sequence: CASSPGGRANTEAFF. CDR3 nucleotide sequence: TGCGCCAGCAGCCCGGGGGGCAGGGCGAACACTGAAGCTTTCTTT.

The chain uses TRBV2 and TRBJ1-2; D unclear. CDR3 size: 15 residues. V was shortened by 6 bases and J by 2 bases, with 16 bases between the two germline ends. The V gene's germline CDR1 is SNHLY and CDR2 FYNNEI. CDR3 amino acids: CASRLGGGPNYGYTF. The CDR3 DNA follows: TGTGCCAGCAGGCTTGGCGGAGGTCCCAACTATGGCTACACCTTC.

The chain is built from TRBV5-6 and TRBJ2-5; D is undetermined. This CDR3 region has 12 residues. The germline CDR1 and CDR2 sequences are SGHDT and YYEEEE. V dropped 4 bases and J dropped 8 bases, with 12 bases sitting between them. The CDR3 DNA reads TGTGCCAGCAGCCTCGGACCACCTACCCAGTACTTC. Translating it yields CASSLGPPTQYF.

V gene TRBV5-1 combines with J gene TRBJ2-5; 10 nucleotides match TRBD2. From germline, CDR1 is SGHRS and CDR2 YFSETQ. The CDR3 sequence is 15 residues long. Losses at the gene ends were 4 bases for V and 4 bases for J; bases not matched to a gene: 7. The CDR3 region has the DNA TGCGCCAGCAGCCGAGCTAGCGGGGGTGGAGAGACCCAGTACTTC. Residues: CASSRASGGGETQYF.

About this clone itself: An end of the junction differs from the germline gene, which may be a read error. This sequence joins TRBV10-3 and TRBJ1-1, with D maybe TRBD1 (6 bases). Germline V gene data show CDR1 as ENHRY and CDR2 as SYGVKD. The CDR3 consists of 16 residues. The CDR3 here is CASSYPQGWMNTEAFF. The CDR3 DNA follows: TGTGCCAGCAGTTATCCACAGGGATGGATGAACACTGAAGCTTTCTTT.

This chain uses TRBV30 with TRBJ2-3; D call uncertain. The V end was cut by 6 bases, the J end by 2 bases, with 12 bases between. This CDR3 spans 13 amino acids. Germline V gives CDR1 GTSNPN, CDR2 SVGIG (reference sequence). The CDR3 spells CACQRTSTDTQYF. CDR3 bases: TGTGCCTGCCAAAGGACCTCCACAGATACGCAGTATTTT.

This clone was seen more than once but under ten times. DNA of the CDR3: TGTGCCAGCTCACCACGGCGGGAACAGGGGACTGGGGCCAACGTCCTGACTTTC. Protein: CASSPRREQGTGANVLTF. This rearrangement joins TRBV18 to TRBJ2-6, with D tentatively TRBD1 (7 bases). CDR3 length equals 18 residues. In germline, CDR1 is KGHSH, CDR2 LQKENI. V was clipped by 1 base and J by 2 bases, with 15 bases between them.

This clone was counted a few times. The chain uses TRBV9 and TRBJ2-1; maybe TRBD2 (6 bases). CDR1 SGDLS and CDR2 YYNGEE come from the germline V gene. V lost 0 bases to trimming and J lost 2 bases, with 12 bases between them. There are 16 residues in the CDR3. DNA for the CDR3: TGTGCCAGCAGCGTAGGGCCGCCGGGGGCCTACAATGAGCAGTTCTTC. Translation gives CASSVGPPGAYNEQFF. Drawing the rest from reference TRBV9 and TRBJ2-1, the complete variable domain is DSGVTQTPKHLITATGQRVTLRCSPRSGDLSVYWYQQSLDQGLQFLIQYYNGEERAKGNILERFSAQQFPDLHSELNLSSLELGDSALYFCASSVGPPGAYNEQFFGPGTRLTVL.

The chain carries TRBV28 and TRBJ1-2; D not resolved. This CDR3 comprises 12 residues. Germline CDR1 MDHEN, CDR2 SYDVKM. V was cut by 5 bases and J by 6 bases, with 10 bases left in between. DNA for the CDR3: TGTGCCAGCAGTGAGCCGGGAGATGGCTACACCTTC. This encodes CASSEPGDGYTF.

This chain joins TRBV25-1 and TRBJ2-1, with 7 nucleotides matching TRBD2. Per the germline V gene, CDR1 is MGHDK and CDR2 is SYGVNS. The CDR3 runs 13 residues. V lost 5 bases, J lost 7 bases, and 5 bases stayed unmatched. CDR3 nucleotides: TGTGCCAGCAGTAAAGCGGGGTGGAATGAGCAGTTCTTC. Translated: CASSKAGWNEQFF.

This clone was seen only a few times. The chain uses TRBV27 and TRBJ2-1, with a tentative D call TRBD2 (6 bases). Germline V gives CDR1 MNHEY, CDR2 SMNVEV (reference sequence). The CDR3 spans 19 residues. The ends were cut back, 4 bases at V and 5 bases at J, with 27 bases in the middle. The CDR3 is CASSYIGAEGIRRDNEQFF. CDR3 in DNA: TGTGCCAGCAGTTATATTGGGGCGGAGGGGATTCGACGGGACAATGAGCAGTTCTTC.

The rearrangement uses TRBV18 and TRBJ2-7; TRBD1 agrees at 8 bases. Trimming took 5 bases from V and 3 from J; bases not matched to a gene: 3. CDR3 length equals 13 residues. Germline V gene sequence: CDR1 KGHSH, CDR2 LQKENI. This CDR3 is CASSFTGGYEQYF. Written as DNA, the CDR3 is TGTGCCAGCTCATTTACAGGGGGCTACGAGCAGTACTTC.

This clone has a single count. V and J are TRBV7-8 and TRBJ2-5; possibly TRBD1 for D (6 bases). Germline V gives CDR1 SGHVS, CDR2 FQNEAQ. V lost 3 bases and J lost 5, with 13 bases in between. There are 14 residues in the CDR3. CDR3 nucleotides: TGTGCCAGCAGCTTGCCCGGGACACCGGAGACCCAGTACTTC. It is translated as CASSLPGTPETQYF. Full variable domain (rest looked up from reference TRBV7-8 and TRBJ2-5): GAGVSQSPRYKVAKRGQDVALRCDPISGHVSLFWYQQALGQGPEFLTYFQNEAQLDKSGLPSDRFFAERPEGSVSTLKIQRTQQEDSAVYLCASSLPGTPETQYFGPGTRLLVL.

In this sample, this clone turned up a few times. This chain uses TRBV28 with TRBJ1-2, with unresolved D. Per the germline V gene, CDR1 is MDHEN and CDR2 is SYDVKM. The CDR3 sequence is 13 residues long. V was pared by 5 bases and J by 4 bases, with 11 bases between. The CDR3 DNA reads as TGTGCCAGCAGTCAATCAGGTGTCTATGGCTACACCTTC. Protein sequence: CASSQSGVYGYTF.

The chain uses TRBV7-3 and TRBJ2-1; the match to TRBD1 covers 9 bases. The CDR3 loop spans 13 amino acids. The V segment lost 4 bases and the J segment 6 bases; nucleotides outside the gene matches: 1. CDR1 is SGHTA and CDR2 is FQGTGA in the germline V gene. CDR3 residues: CASSSGQGNEQFF. CDR3 sequence (DNA): TGTGCCAGCAGCTCGGGACAGGGCAATGAGCAGTTCTTC.

This clone was detected once. The V call is TRBV5-1, the J call TRBJ1-2; unclear D gene. This CDR3 has 12 amino acids. Trimming cost V 1 base and J 3 bases, with 4 bases left between them. The germline gives CDR1 SGHRS, CDR2 YFSETQ. The CDR3 sequence is CASSLTDYGYTF. DNA for the CDR3: TGCGCCAGCAGCTTGACGGACTATGGCTACACCTTC. Filled out from reference TRBV5-1 and TRBJ1-2, the complete variable domain reads KAGVTQTPRYLIKTRGQQVTLSCSPISGHRSVSWYQQTPGQGLQFLFEYFSETQRNKGNFPGRFSGRQFSNSRSEMNVSTLELGDSALYLCASSLTDYGYTFGSGTRLTVV.

On this clone: A junction boundary mismatches the germline segment, possibly from a read error. J is TRBJ2-7 and V is TRBV28; D uncertain. The CDR3 has 12 amino acids. CDR1 MDHEN and CDR2 SYDVKM come from the germline V gene. The CDR3 nucleotides read TGTGCCAGCAGTTTGCCCCTAGGCCCCAAGGGATTC. It specifies CASSLPLGPKGF.

This clone was observed a handful of times. One end of the junction fails to match germline, which may point to a read error. The chain has TRBV7-8 and TRBJ2-7, with D uncertain. The germline V gene has CDR1 SGHVS and CDR2 FQNEAQ. The CDR3 spans 12 residues. DNA for the CDR3: TGTGCCAGCAGTTTAGAGAACTACGAGCAGTACTTC. The encoded protein is CASSLENYEQYF.